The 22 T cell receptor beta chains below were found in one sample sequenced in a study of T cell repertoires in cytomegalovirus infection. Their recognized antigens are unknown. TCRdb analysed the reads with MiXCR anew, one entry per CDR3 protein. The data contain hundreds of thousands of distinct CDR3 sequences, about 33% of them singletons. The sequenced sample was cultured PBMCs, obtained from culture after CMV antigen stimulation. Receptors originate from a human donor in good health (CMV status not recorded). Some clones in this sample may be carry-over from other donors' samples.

CDR3 in DNA: TGTGCCAGCAGCTTCTCGAGTTGGAACAATGAGCAGTTCTTC. Translation: CASSFSSWNNEQFF. The chain uses TRBV7-9 and TRBJ2-1, with D hard to call. CDR3 size: 14 residues. V lost 3 bases to trimming and J lost 5 bases, with 11 bases between them. The germline V gene encodes CDR1 SEHNR and CDR2 FQNEAQ (reference sequence).

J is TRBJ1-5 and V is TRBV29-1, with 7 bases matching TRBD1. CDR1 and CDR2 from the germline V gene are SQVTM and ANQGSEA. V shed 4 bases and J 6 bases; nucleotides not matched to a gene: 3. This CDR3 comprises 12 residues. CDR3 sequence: CSVAGGGQPQHF. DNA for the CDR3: TGCAGCGTTGCAGGGGGGGGTCAGCCCCAGCATTTT.

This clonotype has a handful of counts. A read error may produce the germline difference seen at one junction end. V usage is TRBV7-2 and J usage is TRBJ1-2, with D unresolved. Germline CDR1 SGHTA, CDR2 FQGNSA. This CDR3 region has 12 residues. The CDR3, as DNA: TGTGCCAGCAGCTTGAATTCAGAACCCTCCTACTTC. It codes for CASSLNSEPSYF.

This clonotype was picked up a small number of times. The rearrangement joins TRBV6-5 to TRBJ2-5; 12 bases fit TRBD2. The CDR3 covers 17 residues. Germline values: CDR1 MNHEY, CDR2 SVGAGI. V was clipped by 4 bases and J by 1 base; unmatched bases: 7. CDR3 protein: CASSWRGGLAGQETQYF. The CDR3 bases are TGTGCCAGCAGTTGGAGGGGGGGACTAGCGGGCCAAGAGACCCAGTACTTC.

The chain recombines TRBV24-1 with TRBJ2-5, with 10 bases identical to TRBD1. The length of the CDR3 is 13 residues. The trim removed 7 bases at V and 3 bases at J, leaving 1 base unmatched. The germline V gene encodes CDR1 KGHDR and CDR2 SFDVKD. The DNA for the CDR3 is TGTGCCACCAGGGGGACAGGGGAAGAGACCCAGTACTTC. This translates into CATRGTGEETQYF.

The CDR3 DNA is TGTGCCAGCAGCTTAAAGGTGTCGGATTGGGGAGATACGCAGTATTTT. It translates to CASSLKVSDWGDTQYF. The chain combines TRBV7-2 with TRBJ2-3; D uncertain. With 2 bases removed from V and 5 bases from J, the gap between germline ends came to 17 bases. The CDR3 is 16 residues long. CDR1 is SGHTA, CDR2 FQGNSA, per germline. Supplemented by reference TRBV7-2 and TRBJ2-3, the full variable domain reads GAGVSQSPSNKVTEKGKDVELRCDPISGHTALYWYRQSLGQGLEFLIYFQGNSAPDKSGLPSDRFSAERTGGSVSTLTIQRTQQEDSAVYLCASSLKVSDWGDTQYFGPGTRLTVL.

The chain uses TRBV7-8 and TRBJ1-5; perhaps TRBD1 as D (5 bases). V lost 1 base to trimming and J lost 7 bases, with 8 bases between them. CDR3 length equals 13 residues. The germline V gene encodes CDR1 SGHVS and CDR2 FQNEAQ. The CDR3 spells CASSLVGAQPQHF. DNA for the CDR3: TGTGCCAGCAGCTTAGTTGGGGCCCAGCCCCAGCATTTT.

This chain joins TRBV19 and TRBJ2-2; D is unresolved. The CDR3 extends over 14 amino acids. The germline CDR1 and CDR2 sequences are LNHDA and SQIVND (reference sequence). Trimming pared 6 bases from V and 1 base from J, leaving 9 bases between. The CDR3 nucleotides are TGTGCCAGTAGGAAGGTTGTGAACACCGGGGAGCTGTTTTTT. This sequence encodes CASRKVVNTGELFF.

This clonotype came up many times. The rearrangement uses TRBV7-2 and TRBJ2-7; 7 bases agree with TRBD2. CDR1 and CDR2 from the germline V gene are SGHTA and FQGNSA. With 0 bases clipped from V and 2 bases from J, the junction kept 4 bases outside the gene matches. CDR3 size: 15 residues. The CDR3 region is CASSLAGGETYEQYF. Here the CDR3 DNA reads TGTGCCAGCAGCTTAGCGGGAGGGGAGACCTACGAGCAGTACTTC.

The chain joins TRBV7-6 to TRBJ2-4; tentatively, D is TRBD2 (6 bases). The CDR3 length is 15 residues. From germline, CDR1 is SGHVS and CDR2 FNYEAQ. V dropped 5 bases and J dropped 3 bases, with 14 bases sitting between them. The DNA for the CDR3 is TGTGCCAGCAGCGCTTCGCGTAGCGGCAAAAACATTCAGTACTTC. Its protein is CASSASRSGKNIQYF.

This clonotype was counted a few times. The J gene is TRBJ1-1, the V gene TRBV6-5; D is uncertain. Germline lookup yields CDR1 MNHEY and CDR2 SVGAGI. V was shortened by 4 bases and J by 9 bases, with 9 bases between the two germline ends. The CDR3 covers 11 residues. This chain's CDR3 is CASSSLTQAFF. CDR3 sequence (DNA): TGTGCCAGCAGTTCGCTCACCCAAGCTTTCTTT.

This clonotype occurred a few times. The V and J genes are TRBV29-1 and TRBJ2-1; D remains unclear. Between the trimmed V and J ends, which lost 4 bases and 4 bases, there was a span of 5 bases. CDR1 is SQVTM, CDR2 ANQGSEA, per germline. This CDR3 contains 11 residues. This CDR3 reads CSVAPYNEQFF. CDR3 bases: TGCAGCGTTGCGCCTTACAATGAGCAGTTCTTC.

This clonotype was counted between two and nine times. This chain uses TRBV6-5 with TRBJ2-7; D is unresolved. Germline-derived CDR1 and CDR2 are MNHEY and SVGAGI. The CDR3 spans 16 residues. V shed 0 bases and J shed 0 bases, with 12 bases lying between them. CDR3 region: CASSYSNWVDSYEQYF. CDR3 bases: TGTGCCAGCAGTTACTCGAATTGGGTCGACTCCTACGAGCAGTACTTC.

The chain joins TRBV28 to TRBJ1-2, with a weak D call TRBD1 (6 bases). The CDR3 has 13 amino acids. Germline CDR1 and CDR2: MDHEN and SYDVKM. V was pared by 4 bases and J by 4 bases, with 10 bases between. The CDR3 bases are TGTGCCAGCAGTTCCGGGACAACCTATGGCTACACCTTC. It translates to CASSSGTTYGYTF.

The CDR3 DNA reads as TGTGCCAGCAGCCAAGGGGCTGCAGGGATCAATCAGCCCCAGCATTTT. This encodes CASSQGAAGINQPQHF. The chain carries TRBV3-1 and TRBJ1-5; the D gene is possibly TRBD1 (5 bases). Germline V gene sequence: CDR1 LGHDT, CDR2 YNNKEL (reference sequence). Trimming stripped 1 base from V and 3 bases from J, with 13 bases between. The CDR3 is 16 residues long.

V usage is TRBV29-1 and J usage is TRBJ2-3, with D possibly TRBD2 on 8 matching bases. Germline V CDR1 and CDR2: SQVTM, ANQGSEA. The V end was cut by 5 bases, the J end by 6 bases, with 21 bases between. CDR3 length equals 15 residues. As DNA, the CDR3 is TGCAGCGTTTGGGACAGCGGGGGTTTGAGTGATACGCAGTATTTT. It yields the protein CSVWDSGGLSDTQYF.

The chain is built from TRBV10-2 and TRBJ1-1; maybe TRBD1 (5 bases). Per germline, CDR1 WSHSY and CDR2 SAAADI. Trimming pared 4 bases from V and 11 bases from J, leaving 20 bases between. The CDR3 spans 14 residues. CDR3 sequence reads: CASSGSGAKTQAFF. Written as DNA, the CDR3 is TGCGCCAGCAGTGGGTCCGGGGCGAAAACGCAGGCTTTCTTT.

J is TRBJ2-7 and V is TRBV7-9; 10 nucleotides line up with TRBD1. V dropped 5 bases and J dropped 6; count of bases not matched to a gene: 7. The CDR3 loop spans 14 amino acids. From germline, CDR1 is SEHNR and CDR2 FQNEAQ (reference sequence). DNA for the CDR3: TGTGCCAGCAGCATGGGACAGGGGCGCAGCGAGCAGTACTTC. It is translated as CASSMGQGRSEQYF. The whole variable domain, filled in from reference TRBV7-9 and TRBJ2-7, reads DTGVSQNPRHKITKRGQNVTFRCDPISEHNRLYWYRQTLGQGPEFLTYFQNEAQLEKSRLLSDRFSAERPKGSFSTLEIQRTEQGDSAMYLCASSMGQGRSEQYFGPGTRLTVT.

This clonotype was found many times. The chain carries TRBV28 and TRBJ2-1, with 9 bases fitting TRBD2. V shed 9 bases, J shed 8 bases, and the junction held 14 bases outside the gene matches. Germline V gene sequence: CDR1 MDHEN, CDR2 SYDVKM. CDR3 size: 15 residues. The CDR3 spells CASSISAGGPHEQFF. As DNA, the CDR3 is TGTGCCAGTAGTATTAGTGCGGGAGGGCCCCATGAGCAGTTCTTC.

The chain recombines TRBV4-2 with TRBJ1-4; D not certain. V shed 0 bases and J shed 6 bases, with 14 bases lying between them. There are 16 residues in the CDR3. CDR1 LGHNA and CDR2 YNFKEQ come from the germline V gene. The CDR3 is CASSQDGSSLDEKLFF. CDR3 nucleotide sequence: TGTGCCAGCAGCCAAGATGGGAGTAGTCTAGATGAAAAACTGTTTTTT.

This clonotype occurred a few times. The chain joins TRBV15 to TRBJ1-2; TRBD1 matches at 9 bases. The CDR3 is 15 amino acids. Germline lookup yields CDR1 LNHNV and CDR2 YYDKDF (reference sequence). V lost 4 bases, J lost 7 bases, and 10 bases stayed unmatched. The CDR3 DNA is TGTGCCACCAGCATAGACAGGGGGAAACGATCTGGCTACACCTTC. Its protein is CATSIDRGKRSGYTF.

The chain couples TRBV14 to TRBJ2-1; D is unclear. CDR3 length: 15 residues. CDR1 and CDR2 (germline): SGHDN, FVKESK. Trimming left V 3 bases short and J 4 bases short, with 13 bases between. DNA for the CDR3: TGTGCCAGCAGCCAGACGCTAGGACCATACAATGAGCAGTTCTTC. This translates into CASSQTLGPYNEQFF. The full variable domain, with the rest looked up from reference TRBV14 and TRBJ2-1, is EAGVTQFPSHSVIEKGQTVTLRCDPISGHDNLYWYRRVMGKEIKFLLHFVKESKQDESGMPNNRFLAERTGGTYSTLKVQPAELEDSGVYFCASSQTLGPYNEQFFGPGTRLTVL.